What follows is one TCR beta chain and its context. Other DNA sequences within the sample encode an identical CDR3. The data were taken from a study of blood T cell repertoires in COVID-19. Study-wide context: Specimens from acute and convalescent COVID-19 originated in the United States, Italy and Spain.

How the authors handled the data: Amplification of reference gene primers was used by the study to estimate nucleated cell counts. The repertoire was sequenced with immunoSEQ multiplex PCR; TCRdb's copy has only in-frame clones and lacks some. That table is the source of V, J and clone size, and D and trimming were worked out from the DNA. The table records 250,000 to 300,000 clones, 88% of them present only once. Recruitment covered about two dozen US areas and drew participants whose ages spanned roughly 18 to 90 years. Participants' own reports of clinical history determined their cohort assignment. The germline V gene encodes CDR1 SNHLY and CDR2 FYNNEI. V lost 5 bases to trimming and J lost 4 bases; unmatched junction nucleotides: 3. This CDR3 region has 14 residues.

This TCR derives from a woman in her 30s who had recovered from COVID-19. Sequenced material: PBMCs or T cells enriched from blood (not recorded which). J is TRBJ2-3 and V is TRBV2, with 10 bases matching TRBD1. The CDR3 DNA sequence: TGTGCCAGCAGTCGGGACAGGGGAGCAGATACGCAGTATTTT. Protein: CASSRDRGADTQYF.